Below, 20 T cell receptor beta chains from the same sample are listed, as sequenced in a study of metastatic and nonmetastatic thyroid tumors. Thyroid surgery took place with no prior treatment in any patient. Using MiXCR, TCRdb reanalyzed the PCR reads. Of tens of thousands of clones in the sample, 15% were seen once. Sequences were obtained from blood. These receptors were obtained from a male donor with papillary thyroid cancer or a benign thyroid nodule (not recorded which). Some clones in this sample may be carry-over from other donors' samples.

In its sample, this clone was seen many times. The V and J genes are TRBV9 and TRBJ1-1; D not certain. Deletions cut 0 bases from V and 1 base from J, with 7 bases between. Germline lookup yields CDR1 SGDLS and CDR2 YYNGEE. This CDR3 has 14 amino acids. The CDR3 sequence: CASSVATANTEAFF. The DNA of the CDR3 is TGTGCCAGCAGCGTAGCGACGGCGAACACTGAAGCTTTCTTT.

This clone was seen ten or more times. This chain links TRBV12-3 or TRBV12-4 with TRBJ2-1; 10 bases fit TRBD2. The CDR3 runs 15 residues. Unmatched junction bases numbered 7, after V lost 7 bases and J lost 4 bases. This CDR3 is CASNPGTSVYNEQFF. The CDR3 DNA follows: TGTGCCAGCAACCCTGGGACTAGCGTATACAATGAGCAGTTCTTC.

This clone was picked up many times. This chain joins TRBV18 and TRBJ2-5; D could derive from TRBD1 or TRBD2 (5 bases each). The germline gives CDR1 KGHSH, CDR2 LQKENI. V gave up 8 bases and J gave up 5 bases, with 15 bases separating them. The CDR3 length is 13 residues. CDR3 coding DNA: TGTGCCAGCGCCACGTCAGGGACGGAGACCCAGTACTTC. As protein: CASATSGTETQYF.

This clone is medium-sized in the sample. This chain uses TRBV6-1 with TRBJ2-2, with D unresolved. V was trimmed by 6 bases and J by 4 bases, leaving 9 bases between them. Per germline, CDR1 MNHNS and CDR2 SASEGT. The CDR3 has 13 residues. CDR3 sequence reads: CASRVGVTGELFF. In DNA, the CDR3 is TGTGCCAGCAGGGTTGGTGTCACCGGGGAGCTGTTTTTT.

This clone appeared many times. The chain carries TRBV4-1 and TRBJ1-5; perhaps TRBD1 as D (6 bases). The CDR3 is 16 amino acids. Germline V gene sequence: CDR1 MGHRA, CDR2 YSYEKL. V was pared by 1 base and J by 6 bases, with 16 bases between. The CDR3 nucleotides are TGCGCCAGCAGCCAAGGCATGGGGGGGGCTAGTCAGCCCCAGCATTTT. It codes for CASSQGMGGASQPQHF.

Ten or more counts support this clone. The chain is built from TRBV6-2 or TRBV6-3 and TRBJ1-5, with a tentative D call TRBD1 (5 bases). There are 13 residues in the CDR3. Germline CDR1 reads MNHEY; CDR2 reads SVGEGT. Trimming shortened V by 6 bases and J by 1 base, and 7 bases separated the two germline ends. In nucleotides, the CDR3 is TGTGCCAGCAGCCGACAGAGCAATCAGCCCCAGCATTTT. This codes for CASSRQSNQPQHF.

By share, this clone ranks as medium-sized. V and J are TRBV11-2 and TRBJ1-1, with D maybe TRBD1 (5 bases). V dropped 0 bases and J dropped 10 bases, with 12 bases sitting between them. Per the germline V gene, CDR1 is SGHAT and CDR2 is FQNNGV. The CDR3 is made up of 13 amino acids. This chain's CDR3 is CASSLDLTGSAFF. CDR3 bases: TGTGCCAGCAGCTTAGATCTCACAGGTTCAGCTTTCTTT.

The sample holds many counts of this clone. V usage is TRBV6-5 and J usage is TRBJ2-3; tentatively, D is TRBD2 (5 bases). The germline CDR1 and CDR2 sequences are MNHEY and SVGAGI. Trimming took off 2 bases at V and 6 bases at J, with 6 bases between the two ends. The CDR3 has 12 amino acids. The CDR3 protein is CASSYPGDTQYF. The CDR3 DNA follows: TGTGCCAGCAGTTACCCGGGGGATACGCAGTATTTT.

This clone was seen many times. The chain couples TRBV30 to TRBJ1-2; D is perhaps TRBD1 (5 bases). V lost 7 bases to trimming and J lost 5 bases, with 20 bases between them. Germline-derived CDR1 and CDR2 are GTSNPN and SVGIG (reference sequence). This CDR3 has 14 amino acids. Written as DNA, the CDR3 is TGTGCCTCCGACTCCCTGGGGCACCGATATGGCTACACCTTC. It yields the protein CASDSLGHRYGYTF.

Many counts were recorded for this clone. The CDR3 protein is CAKADWTGQANEQFF. DNA of the CDR3: TGTGCCAAGGCTGACTGGACAGGGCAGGCCAATGAGCAGTTCTTC. The rearrangement uses TRBV7-9 and TRBJ2-1, with TRBD1 identical over 8 bases. CDR3 size: 15 residues. Trimming took 10 bases from V and 6 from J; bases not matched to a gene: 14. Germline V lookup: CDR1 SEHNR, CDR2 FQNEAQ (reference sequence).

The chain combines TRBV13 with TRBJ2-7; 7 nucleotides line up with TRBD2. The CDR3 sequence is 16 residues long. V shed 2 bases, J shed 3 bases, and the junction held 10 bases outside the gene matches. Germline loops: CDR1 PRHDT, CDR2 FYEKMQ (reference sequence). The CDR3 sequence: CASSLYWGGFRYEQYF. The CDR3 region has the DNA TGTGCCAGCAGCTTATACTGGGGGGGTTTCCGCTACGAGCAGTACTTC.

This clone has a handful of counts. A junction boundary mismatches the germline segment, possibly from a read error. The chain has TRBV7-9 and TRBJ2-7; possibly TRBD1 or TRBD2 for D (5 bases each). Germline V gene sequence: CDR1 SEHNR, CDR2 FQNEAQ (reference sequence). The CDR3 is made up of 11 amino acids. For the CDR3, the DNA is TGTGCCAGCAGGGTTTGGGACGATCAGTACTTC. Translation gives CASRVWDDQYF.

Ten or more counts support this clone. The gene calls are TRBV3-1 and TRBJ1-3; the D is unclear. Germline V gene lookup returns CDR1 LGHDT and CDR2 YNNKEL (reference sequence). The V and J ends lost 1 base and 0 bases respectively, with 7 bases between them. This CDR3 region has 15 residues. The CDR3 protein is CASSQGPNSGNTIYF. For the CDR3, the DNA is TGTGCCAGCAGCCAAGGACCGAACTCTGGAAACACCATATATTTT.

This clone was seen many times. This chain links TRBV28 with TRBJ1-4, with TRBD1 matching over 11 bases. The germline V gene encodes CDR1 MDHEN and CDR2 SYDVKM. This CDR3 contains 15 residues. V shed 3 bases and J 3 bases; nucleotides not matched to a gene: 0. CDR3 nucleotide sequence: TGTGCCAGCAGTTTGGGACAGGGGGCTAATGAAAAACTGTTTTTT. It encodes CASSLGQGANEKLFF.

By share, this clone counts as large. The CDR3 spells CASESDKSTDTQYF. Written as DNA, the CDR3 is TGTGCCAGCGAGTCGGACAAGAGCACAGATACGCAGTATTTT. The rearrangement links TRBV6-1 to TRBJ2-3, with D perhaps TRBD1 (5 bases). CDR1 is MNHNS, CDR2 SASEGT, per germline. CDR3 size: 14 residues. Trimming took 8 bases from V and 0 from J, leaving 12 bases between them.

This clone has only a few counts. At the DNA level, this CDR3 is encoded by other sequences in the same sample as well. This sequence joins TRBV7-8 and TRBJ2-2, with D perhaps TRBD1 (5 bases). Per germline, CDR1 SGHVS and CDR2 FQNEAQ. The CDR3 loop spans 12 amino acids. V lost 8 bases, J lost 11 bases, and 15 bases lay in between. CDR3 DNA sequence: TGTGCCAGCCACCCCCGTACAGGCGAGCTGTTTTTT. Protein: CASHPRTGELFF.

This clone was seen at least ten times. The V gene is TRBV9, the J gene TRBJ2-7; 7 bases are a match to TRBD2. Looked up from germline, CDR1 is SGDLS and CDR2 is YYNGEE. V lost 3 bases to trimming and J lost 6 bases; unmatched junction nucleotides: 6. The CDR3 is 13 residues long. The CDR3 loop is CASSADGGGEQYF. The CDR3 DNA reads as TGTGCCAGCAGCGCGGATGGGGGGGGCGAGCAGTACTTC.

This clone was detected a few times. The chain links TRBV12-3 or TRBV12-4 to TRBJ2-3; D is unresolved. CDR3 length equals 11 residues. Trimming took 7 bases from V and 1 from J, leaving 3 bases between them. The CDR3 sequence is CASKCTDTQYF. Here the CDR3 DNA reads TGTGCCAGCAAGTGCACAGATACGCAGTATTTT.

As regards this clone: Relative to the germline gene, one junction end is altered; a read error may explain this. The chain carries TRBV28 and TRBJ1-5; a weak D match, TRBD1 (6 bases). CDR1 is MDHEN and CDR2 is SYDVKM in the germline V gene. The length of the CDR3 is 17 residues. The CDR3: CASSLGTWTYSNHPQHF. DNA for the CDR3: TGTGCCAGCAGTTTAGGGACATGGACTTATAGCAATCATCCCCAGCATTTT.

This chain connects TRBV20-1 to TRBJ1-1; no clear D. This CDR3 comprises 13 residues. V was clipped by 3 bases and J by 1 base, with 9 bases between them. Germline V gene sequence: CDR1 DFQATT, CDR2 SNEGSKA (reference sequence). CDR3 in amino acids: CSARPAANTEAFF. CDR3 sequence (DNA): TGCAGTGCTAGGCCGGCCGCGAACACTGAAGCTTTCTTT.